A single sample gave rise to the 14 T cell receptor beta chains below, sequenced in a study of CD8 T cells in ankylosing spondylitis. TCRdb re-called the 5' RACE reads with MiXCR, one entry per CDR3 protein. The sample lists approximately 200,000 distinct CDR3 sequences, over 10% occurring once. Sequenced input: blood, either unsorted or a sorted T cell fraction (not recorded which). The receptors stem from a female donor with ankylosing spondylitis or in good health (not recorded which).

This clonotype was recorded at least ten times. The V and J genes are TRBV20-1 and TRBJ2-4; 10 bases map to TRBD1. The CDR3 is made up of 14 amino acids. Looked up from germline, CDR1 is DFQATT and CDR2 is SNEGSKA (reference sequence). The V and J ends lost 6 bases and 5 bases, in that order; junction bases with no gene match: 7. The CDR3 DNA sequence: TGCAGTGCACAGACAGGGGGCGCAGAAAACATTCAGTACTTC. The encoded protein is CSAQTGGAENIQYF.

In this sample, this clonotype turned up many times. The chain is built from TRBV12-3 or TRBV12-4 and TRBJ1-2; D remains unclear. The CDR3 length is 14 residues. Deletions cut 5 bases from V and 4 bases from J, with 14 bases between. CDR3 coding DNA: TGTGCCAGCAGTCCCTATGCAGGTAGCTATGGCTACACCTTC. It yields the protein CASSPYAGSYGYTF.

At least ten counts were recorded for this clonotype. The gene calls are TRBV30 and TRBJ2-1; D is possibly TRBD2 (5 bases). V shed 2 bases and J shed 0 bases, with 8 bases lying between them. This CDR3 contains 14 residues. Germline-derived CDR1 and CDR2 are GTSNPN and SVGIG (reference sequence). The CDR3 loop reads CAWSSGNSYNEQFF. CDR3 nucleotide sequence: TGTGCCTGGAGTTCGGGGAACTCCTACAATGAGCAGTTCTTC. Variable domain in full (rest from reference TRBV30 and TRBJ2-1): SQTIHQWPATLVQPVGSPLSLECTVEGTSNPNLYWYRQAAGRGLQLLFYSVGIGQISSEVPQNLSASRPQDRQFILSSKKLLLSDSGFYLCAWSSGNSYNEQFFGPGTRLTVL.

Turning to this clonotype: This clone may be a read error of a much larger clone one base away. The rearrangement links TRBV10-3 to TRBJ2-2, with 7 bases identical to TRBD2. Looked up from germline, CDR1 is ENHRY and CDR2 is SYGVKD. The CDR3 has 15 residues. CDR3 bases: TGTGCCATCCGTGAAAGGCTAGCGGACACCGGGGAGCTGTTTTTT. It is translated as CAIRERLADTGELFF.

The rearrangement uses TRBV12-3 or TRBV12-4 and TRBJ2-7; possibly TRBD1 or TRBD2 for D (6 bases each). Trimming removed 5 bases from V and 2 bases from J, with 19 bases in between. The CDR3 is 16 amino acids. For the CDR3, the DNA is TGTGCCAGCAGTCCAGGGGCGGGATCAGGAGCCTACGAGCAGTACTTC. Translation gives CASSPGAGSGAYEQYF.

V gene TRBV12-3 or TRBV12-4 combines with J gene TRBJ2-5; 12 nucleotides match TRBD2. The ends lost 5 bases at V and 4 bases at J; junction bases unmatched: 5. The CDR3 has 15 residues. CDR3 sequence reads: CASSPSGRAVETQYF. The CDR3 DNA reads as TGTGCCAGCAGTCCTAGCGGGAGGGCCGTAGAGACCCAGTACTTC.

This clonotype was found many times. The chain couples TRBV28 to TRBJ1-5, with a weak D call TRBD1 (6 bases). In germline, CDR1 is MDHEN, CDR2 SYDVKM. V lost 3 bases and J lost 7, with 13 bases in between. There are 14 residues in the CDR3. In DNA, the CDR3 is TGTGCCAGCAGTTTTTGGGGGGCAGGCCAGCCCCAGCATTTT. Its translation is CASSFWGAGQPQHF.

V gene TRBV10-2 combines with J gene TRBJ2-7, with a possible D match to TRBD2 (5 bases). Germline CDR1 and CDR2: WSHSY and SAAADI. The CDR3 covers 11 residues. Trimming left V 8 bases short and J 3 bases short, with 8 bases between. CDR3 sequence reads: CASGRDYEQYF. For the CDR3, the DNA is TGCGCCAGCGGCCGGGACTACGAGCAGTACTTC.

This clonotype appeared many times. This chain links TRBV11-2 with TRBJ2-2; 10 nucleotides align to TRBD2. CDR1 SGHAT and CDR2 FQNNGV come from the germline V gene. This CDR3 spans 17 amino acids. The V and J ends lost 3 bases and 5 bases, in that order; junction bases with no gene match: 9. The CDR3 DNA reads TGTGCCAGCAGCTTTGGCAGCGGGAGGGCGCATACCGGGGAGCTGTTTTTT. Translation: CASSFGSGRAHTGELFF.

This clonotype was seen at least ten times. The V gene is TRBV7-2, the J gene TRBJ2-3; a weak D match, TRBD1 (5 bases). V shed 8 bases and J shed 2 bases, with 11 bases lying between them. The CDR3 is made up of 13 amino acids. Germline V gene lookup returns CDR1 SGHTA and CDR2 FQGNSA. In DNA, the CDR3 is TGTGCCAGCGGACACCCCTCCACAGATACGCAGTATTTT. Its protein is CASGHPSTDTQYF.

This clonotype was counted many times. The J gene is TRBJ2-1, the V gene TRBV7-2, with TRBD2 identical over 9 bases. Germline V gene lookup returns CDR1 SGHTA and CDR2 FQGNSA. The CDR3 is 15 amino acids. The J segment lost 4 bases and the V segment lost 2 bases, leaving 3 bases of the junction unmatched. CDR3 coding DNA: TGTGCCAGCAGCTTAACTAGCGGGCGGTACAATGAGCAGTTCTTC. It translates to CASSLTSGRYNEQFF.

The sample holds many counts of this clonotype. The DNA for the CDR3 is TGTGCCAGCAGCAAGATACAGGGGGCCGGTGAAAAACTGTTTTTT. It yields the protein CASSKIQGAGEKLFF. The chain is built from TRBV7-2 and TRBJ1-4; 9 nucleotides match TRBD1. The germline V gene encodes CDR1 SGHTA and CDR2 FQGNSA. With V trimmed by 5 bases and J by 7 bases, 8 bases remained unmatched. The CDR3 has 15 residues.

The sample holds a few counts of this clonotype. The gene calls are TRBV29-1 and TRBJ2-2, with 7 positions matching TRBD2. This CDR3 spans 13 amino acids. In germline, CDR1 is SQVTM, CDR2 ANQGSEA. Trimming took 2 bases from V and 5 from J; bases not matched to a gene: 2. CDR3 residues: CSVESGKTGELFF. For the CDR3, the DNA is TGCAGCGTTGAAAGCGGGAAGACCGGGGAGCTGTTTTTT.

This clonotype was picked up many times. The chain recombines TRBV29-1 with TRBJ1-5; 10 bases align to TRBD1. Trimming at V came to 4 bases and at J to 5 bases, leaving 8 bases not matched to a gene. Per germline, CDR1 SQVTM and CDR2 ANQGSEA. The CDR3 covers 15 residues. CDR3 sequence: CSVAWGQGKHQPQHF. CDR3 in DNA: TGCAGCGTTGCCTGGGGACAGGGGAAACATCAGCCCCAGCATTTT.